These 9 T cell receptor beta chains came from one sample sequenced in a study of cytomegalovirus exposure and HLA in healthy donors. The PCR made use of 60 Vbeta and 13 Jbeta primers. The method was immunoSEQ multiplex PCR; TCRdb's version includes in-frame clones alone and lacks a portion of them. The repertoire holds fewer than 200,000 clones, 70% to 90% seen once, with around 0.93% in the top ten. Sequences were obtained from PBMCs. The receptors originated from a woman aged 25 to 45 in good health and CMV-seronegative.

The chain employs TRBV28 and TRBJ1-4, with D unclear. Germline V CDR1 and CDR2: MDHEN, SYDVKM. V was cut by 1 base and J by 1 base, with 7 bases left in between. The CDR3 is made up of 15 amino acids. The CDR3 reads CASSLSTQTNEKLFF. CDR3 in DNA: TGTGCCAGCAGTTTATCGACACAAACTAATGAAAAACTGTTTTTT.

This clone has only a few counts. This chain uses TRBV5-4 with TRBJ2-7, with TRBD2 identical over 12 bases. Germline CDR1 is SGHNT and CDR2 is YYREEE (reference sequence). J was trimmed by 7 bases and V by 4 bases; bases with no gene match: 12. The CDR3 covers 16 residues. The chain's CDR3 is CASSGALAGGPREQYF. The CDR3 DNA is TGTGCCAGCAGCGGAGCCCTAGCGGGAGGGCCGCGGGAGCAGTACTTC.

V and J are TRBV7-8 and TRBJ1-5; 9 bases align to TRBD1. The germline CDR1 and CDR2 sequences are SGHVS and FQNEAQ. The junction had 6 bases not matched to a gene; V was cut back by 5 bases and J by 4 bases. There are 15 residues in the CDR3. The CDR3 here is CASSETGTGNQPQHF. The CDR3 bases are TGTGCCAGCAGCGAGACCGGGACAGGGAATCAGCCCCAGCATTTT.

The chain is built from TRBV19 and TRBJ1-5; a weak D match, TRBD1 (5 bases). The germline V gene encodes CDR1 LNHDA and CDR2 SQIVND (reference sequence). The CDR3 sequence is 14 residues long. The V end was cut by 3 bases, the J end by 2 bases, with 8 bases between. The CDR3 here is CASSIGRGNQPQHF. CDR3 bases: TGTGCCAGTAGTATCGGCAGGGGCAATCAGCCCCAGCATTTT.

V usage is TRBV2 and J usage is TRBJ2-2, with D perhaps matching TRBD1 (5 bases). Germline V CDR1 and CDR2: SNHLY, FYNNEI. This CDR3 is built from 13 residues. Trimming shortened V by 6 bases and J by 6 bases, and 11 bases separated the two germline ends. DNA of the CDR3: TGTGCCAGCAGCCAGGGCATGGCCGGGGAGCTGTTTTTT. Translation: CASSQGMAGELFF. Full variable domain (remainder filled in from reference TRBV2 and TRBJ2-2): EPEVTQTPSHQVTQMGQEVILRCVPISNHLYFYWYRQILGQKVEFLVSFYNNEISEKSEIFDDQFSVERPDGSNFTLKIRSTKLEDSAMYFCASSQGMAGELFFGEGSRLTVL.

This clone was seen just once. The rearrangement links TRBV4-1 to TRBJ1-5; D is possibly TRBD1 (6 bases). Trimming pared 1 base from V and 3 bases from J, leaving 10 bases between. The CDR3 has 15 residues. Germline lookup yields CDR1 MGHRA and CDR2 YSYEKL. CDR3 loop: CASSQVGGHNQPQHF. In nucleotides, the CDR3 is TGCGCCAGCAGCCAAGTCGGGGGGCACAATCAGCCCCAGCATTTT.

This sequence joins TRBV19 and TRBJ2-7; 9 bases map to TRBD2. V lost 6 bases, J lost 2 bases, and 14 bases stayed unmatched. The CDR3 loop spans 17 amino acids. The germline gives CDR1 LNHDA, CDR2 SQIVND (reference sequence). CDR3 DNA: TGTGCCAGTAGCTTCCCCGGTGGCGGGGGGGCCCCCTACGAGCAGTACTTC. Translation gives CASSFPGGGGAPYEQYF.

This chain links TRBV25-1 with TRBJ1-2; weak D call: TRBD1 (5 bases). V lost 3 bases and J 5 bases, leaving 13 bases between the germline ends. Germline V lookup: CDR1 MGHDK, CDR2 SYGVNS. This CDR3 is 14 amino acids long. For the CDR3, the DNA is TGTGCCAGCAGTGATCTGGGGCGCGGATATGGCTACACCTTC. It is translated as CASSDLGRGYGYTF.

This chain joins TRBV7-2 and TRBJ1-3, with D tentatively TRBD1 (5 bases). CDR3 length equals 14 residues. Germline V gene sequence: CDR1 SGHTA, CDR2 FQGNSA. Between the trimmed V and J ends, which lost 5 bases and 0 bases, there was a span of 8 bases. The CDR3 reads CASSPGNSGNTIYF. The CDR3 region has the DNA TGTGCCAGCAGCCCAGGGAACTCTGGAAACACCATATATTTT.